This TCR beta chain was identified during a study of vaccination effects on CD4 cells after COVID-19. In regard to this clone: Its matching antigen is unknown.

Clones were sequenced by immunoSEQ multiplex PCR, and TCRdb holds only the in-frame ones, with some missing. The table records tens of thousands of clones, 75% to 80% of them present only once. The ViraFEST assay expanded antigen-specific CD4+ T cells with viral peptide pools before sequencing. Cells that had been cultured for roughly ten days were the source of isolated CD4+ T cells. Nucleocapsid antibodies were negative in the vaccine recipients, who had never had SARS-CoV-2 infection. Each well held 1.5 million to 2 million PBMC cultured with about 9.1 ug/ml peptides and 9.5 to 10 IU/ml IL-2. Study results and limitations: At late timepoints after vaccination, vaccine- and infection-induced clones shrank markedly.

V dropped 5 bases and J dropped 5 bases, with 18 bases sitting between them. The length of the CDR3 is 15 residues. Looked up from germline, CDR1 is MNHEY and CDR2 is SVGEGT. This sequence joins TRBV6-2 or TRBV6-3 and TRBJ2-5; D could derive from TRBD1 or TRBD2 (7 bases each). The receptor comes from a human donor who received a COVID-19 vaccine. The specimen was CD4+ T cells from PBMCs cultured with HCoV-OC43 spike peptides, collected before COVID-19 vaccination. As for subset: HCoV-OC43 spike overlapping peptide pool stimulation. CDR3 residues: CASSTPGGVAETQYF. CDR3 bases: TGTGCCAGCAGTACGCCAGGGGGGGTGGCGGAGACCCAGTACTTC.